This entry features one T cell receptor beta chain sequence. The repertoire was sequenced with immunoSEQ multiplex PCR; TCRdb's copy has only in-frame clones and lacks some. Among about 60,000 clones listed, 85% were seen once. CDR3 length equals 12 residues. Per germline, CDR1 SEHNR and CDR2 FQNEAQ (reference sequence). This record comes from a study of control samples from healthy donors and cancer patients. The receptor comes from a man aged 40-50 years in good health. The V gene is TRBV7-9, the J gene TRBJ1-6; 9 bases match TRBD1. Sequencing was done on a sample of blood. The CDR3 is CAEGTGNSPLHF. The CDR3, as DNA: TGTGCTGAAGGGACAGGGAATTCACCCCTCCACTTT. Full variable domain (remainder filled in from reference TRBV7-9 and TRBJ1-6): DTGVSQNPRHKITKRGQNVTFRCDPISEHNRLYWYRQTLGQGPEFLTYFQNEAQLEKSRLLSDRFSAERPKGSFSTLEIQRTEQGDSAMYLCAEGTGNSPLHFGNGTRLTVT.